These T cell receptor beta chains were read from a single sample in a study of CD8+ T cells in alopecia areata. The protocol was immunoSEQ multiplex PCR, while the TCRdb copy is restricted to in-frame clones and leaves out a portion. The sample consists of approximately 200,000 clones, roughly 44% of them appearing once. The sample here was CD4+ T cells sorted from blood, taken around week 37, from a patient treated with tofacitinib. These receptors were obtained from a human donor with alopecia areata. The CDR3 runs from the conserved cysteine through the conserved F or W. The order of the fields is CDR3 DNA, CDR3 protein, clone size, D gene, J gene, V gene. D genes are given only for firm matches. Some rows have no size entry. The others give once, few or many, or a class for an expanded clone.

TGTGCCAGCAGCGCTCCGGGACTGAGGGTGGATGAGCAGTTCTTC CASSAPGLRVDEQFF few NA TRBJ2-1 TRBV25-1
TGTGCCAGCAGCTTAGCAGGGGGTGAGACCCAGTACTTC CASSLAGGETQYF NA NA TRBJ2-5 TRBV7-2
TGTGCCTGGAGTGTGAGACTGGGAGGAAACACCATATATTTT CAWSVRLGGNTIYF NA NA TRBJ1-3 TRBV30
TGCGCCAGCAGCCCACCTAGCGGGAGGACGGAGACCCAGTACTTC CASSPPSGRTETQYF NA TRBD2 TRBJ2-5 TRBV5-1
TGCGCCAGCAGTCAAAGGGCAGGGGGCGCAGTTCAGCCCCAGCATTTT CASSQRAGGAVQPQHF once TRBD1 TRBJ1-5 TRBV23-1
TGCGCCAGCAGCCAAGACAGAGCCTCCTACAATGAGCAGTTCTTC CASSQDRASYNEQFF few NA TRBJ2-1 TRBV4-3
TGTGCCAGCAGCCAACGGACTAGCGGGAACAATGAGCAGTTCTTC CASSQRTSGNNEQFF few TRBD2 TRBJ2-1 TRBV4-2
TGTGCCAGCGCTACCGGGACAGGGGTCGCAGATACGCAGTATTTT CASATGTGVADTQYF few TRBD1 TRBJ2-3 TRBV6-6
TGTGCCAGTAGTATGGGCTACCTGAGCACAGATACGCAGTATTTT CASSMGYLSTDTQYF few NA TRBJ2-3 TRBV19
TGCGCCAGCAGCTTGGAAGGGGGCGCGTCCTATGGCTACACCTTC CASSLEGGASYGYTF NA TRBD1 TRBJ1-2 TRBV5-1
TGTGCCAGCAGTTACTTGAGAAGCCGGGAGCTGTTTTTT CASSYLRSRELFF NA NA TRBJ2-2 TRBV6-6
TGTGCCAGCAGTCCCCGGACGGGCGGCAATCAGCCCCAGCATTTT CASSPRTGGNQPQHF NA NA TRBJ1-5 TRBV28
TGTGCCATCAGCCTATCGGGACAGGTAGGAGAAGCTTTCTTT CAISLSGQVGEAFF NA TRBD1 TRBJ1-1 TRBV10-3
TGTGCCACGGGACAGGGCTTGAACACTGAAGCTTTCTTT CATGQGLNTEAFF NA TRBD1 TRBJ1-1 TRBV7-2
TGTGCCAGCAGCGGGACCCGGAATGAAAAACTGTTTTTT CASSGTRNEKLFF few NA TRBJ1-4 TRBV6-6
TGCGCCAGCAGCTGGGAGAGGGGCGGGAGAACGTCCGAGACCCAGTACTTC CASSWERGGRTSETQYF NA TRBD2 TRBJ2-5 TRBV5-1
TGCGCCAGCAGCTCTAAGACAGGGAGGCTCGACAATGAGCAGTTCTTC CASSSKTGRLDNEQFF NA NA TRBJ2-1 TRBV5-1
TGCAGTGCTAGTTTACACACTGAAGCTTTCTTC CSASLHTEAFF NA NA TRBJ1-1 TRBV20-1
TGTGCCAGCAGCGCATTTCCAGGGGGTAACTATGGCTACACCTTC CASSAFPGGNYGYTF NA TRBD1 TRBJ1-2 TRBV9
TGTGCCAGCTCACCACAGGGCTCTACAGATACGCAGTATTTT CASSPQGSTDTQYF NA NA TRBJ2-3 TRBV18
TGTGCCAGCAGCGGGGCACGGCAAGATGAGCAGTTCTTC CASSGARQDEQFF few NA TRBJ2-1 TRBV7-3
TGTGCCAGCAGTGCCAACGCGGAGCAGTTCTTC CASSANAEQFF few NA TRBJ2-1 TRBV6-1
TGCAGCGGGGGGTCACAGGGTCACGAGCAGTACTTC CSGGSQGHEQYF NA NA TRBJ2-7 TRBV29-1
TGTGCCAGCAGCCGCCTGGGTTTCTCTGGAAACACCATATATTTT CASSRLGFSGNTIYF few NA TRBJ1-3 TRBV7-9
TGTGCCAGCAGTACCCTGCGGTCCCTTTACACAGATACGCAGTATTTT CASSTLRSLYTDTQYF many NA TRBJ2-3 TRBV2
TGTGCCAGCAGCCCCACCCCGGGACAGGGGTACGAGCAGTACTTC CASSPTPGQGYEQYF NA TRBD1 TRBJ2-7 TRBV27
TGTGCCAGCAGCTTAGAAGGGGGACTAGACGGCCGGTTCTTC CASSLEGGLDGRFF few TRBD2 TRBJ2-1 TRBV7-2
TGTGCCAGCAGTTCGACCCAGCGGGATACGCAGTATTTT CASSSTQRDTQYF few NA TRBJ2-3 TRBV6-5
TGTGCCAGCAGGAGGGACTCCTACGAGCAGTACTTC CASRRDSYEQYF NA NA TRBJ2-7 TRBV2
TGTGCCAGCAGCCAGCAGGGGAGCACTGAAGCTTTCTTT CASSQQGSTEAFF few NA TRBJ1-1 TRBV9
TGTGCCAGCAGTTTATCCCCAGGTAGCGGAACCGCCTACGAGCAGTACTTC CASSLSPGSGTAYEQYF once NA TRBJ2-7 TRBV27
TGTGCCATCAGTGAACAAAGACTAGCGGGAGAAGGAGGGGAGCTGTTTTTT CAISEQRLAGEGGELFF NA TRBD2 TRBJ2-2 TRBV10-3
TGCAGCGTACGAACAACAGGAGTCTATGGCTACACCTTC CSVRTTGVYGYTF few NA TRBJ1-2 TRBV29-1
TGCAGCGTTGAACAGGGTGGATCAGATACGCAGTATTTT CSVEQGGSDTQYF few NA TRBJ2-3 TRBV29-1
TGTGCCAGCAGTTTATCGAAGGCCGGGACTAGCTACAATGAGCAGTTCTTC CASSLSKAGTSYNEQFF NA TRBD2 TRBJ2-1 TRBV27
TGTGCCAGCAGCCCTAACAGGGGGCCTAACTATGGCTACACCTTC CASSPNRGPNYGYTF once TRBD1 TRBJ1-2 TRBV7-2
TGTGCCTGGAGTGTACAGACCGAAGCTTTCTTT CAWSVQTEAFF few NA TRBJ1-1 TRBV30
TGTGCTTCCGGGACAGGGTATGGCTACACCTTC CASGTGYGYTF NA TRBD1 TRBJ1-2 TRBV9
TGTGCCAGCAGCCTCTTGCCCGAAGGACACGAGCAGTACTTC CASSLLPEGHEQYF NA NA TRBJ2-7 TRBV7-2
TGTGCCAGCAGTTACTCGGCCGGGGAGCTGTTTTTT CASSYSAGELFF NA NA TRBJ2-2 TRBV6-5
TGTGCCAGCAGCTGGGACAGGGTGAACTATGGCTACACCTTC CASSWDRVNYGYTF NA TRBD1 TRBJ1-2 TRBV11-2
TGTGCCAGCTCACCTGCTAATTTGGGACAGGGGAGCTATGGCTACACCTTC CASSPANLGQGSYGYTF NA TRBD1 TRBJ1-2 TRBV18
TGCGCCAGCAGCAGGGACTACAGGGGGTACGAGCAGTACTTC CASSRDYRGYEQYF few NA TRBJ2-7 TRBV5-1
TGTGCCTGGAGTGGTCGGCGTTTGAGCTCCTACAATGAGCAGTTCTTC CAWSGRRLSSYNEQFF NA NA TRBJ2-1 TRBV30
TGTGCCAGCAGTGAGTGGACTAGCGGGTACAATGAGCAGTTCTTC CASSEWTSGYNEQFF NA TRBD2 TRBJ2-1 TRBV2
TGTGCCACCGCCCAGGGTAGACGAACTGAAGCTTTCTTT CATAQGRRTEAFF NA NA TRBJ1-1 TRBV2
TGTGCCTGGAGAACTAGCGGGAGCCCCCGATCCTTCTTC CAWRTSGSPRSFF NA TRBD2 TRBJ2-1 TRBV30
TGTGCCTGGAGTCGACAGGGAAGCACAGATACGCAGTATTTT CAWSRQGSTDTQYF NA TRBD1 TRBJ2-3 TRBV30
TGTGCCAGCACCGGGACTAGCGAAAGCACAGATACGCAGTATTTT CASTGTSESTDTQYF NA TRBD2 TRBJ2-3 TRBV6-5
TGTGCCAGCAGTCAGCAGGGGAGTGAAAAACTGTTTTTT CASSQQGSEKLFF NA NA TRBJ1-4 TRBV25-1
TGTGCCAGCAGCAACCTGACAGGGAACTATGGCTACACCTTC CASSNLTGNYGYTF NA TRBD1 TRBJ1-2 TRBV5-4
TGTGCCAGCAGCTTAGGGACCACCGGATACGAGCAGTACTTC CASSLGTTGYEQYF few NA TRBJ2-7 TRBV11-2
TGTGCCAGCAGCCGGAGACAGGGAATAGGGGATGAGCAGTTCTTC CASSRRQGIGDEQFF few TRBD1 TRBJ2-1 TRBV7-2